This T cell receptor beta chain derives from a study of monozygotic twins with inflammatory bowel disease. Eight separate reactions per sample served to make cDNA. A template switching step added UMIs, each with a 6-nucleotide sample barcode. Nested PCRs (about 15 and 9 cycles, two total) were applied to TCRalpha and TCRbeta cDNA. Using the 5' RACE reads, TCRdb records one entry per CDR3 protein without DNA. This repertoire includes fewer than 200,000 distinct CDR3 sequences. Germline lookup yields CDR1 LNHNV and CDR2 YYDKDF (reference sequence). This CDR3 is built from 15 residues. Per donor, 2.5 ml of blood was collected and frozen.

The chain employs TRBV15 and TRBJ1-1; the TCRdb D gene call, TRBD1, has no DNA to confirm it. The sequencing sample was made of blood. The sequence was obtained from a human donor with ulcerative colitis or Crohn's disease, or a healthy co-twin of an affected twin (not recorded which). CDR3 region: CATSNVQGARDEAFF. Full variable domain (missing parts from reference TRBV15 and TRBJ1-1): DAMVIQNPRYQVTQFGKPVTLSCSQTLNHNVMYWYQQKSSQAPKLLFHYYDKDFNNEADTPDNFQSRRPNTSFCFLDIRSPGLGDTAMYLCATSNVQGARDEAFFGQGTRLTVV.